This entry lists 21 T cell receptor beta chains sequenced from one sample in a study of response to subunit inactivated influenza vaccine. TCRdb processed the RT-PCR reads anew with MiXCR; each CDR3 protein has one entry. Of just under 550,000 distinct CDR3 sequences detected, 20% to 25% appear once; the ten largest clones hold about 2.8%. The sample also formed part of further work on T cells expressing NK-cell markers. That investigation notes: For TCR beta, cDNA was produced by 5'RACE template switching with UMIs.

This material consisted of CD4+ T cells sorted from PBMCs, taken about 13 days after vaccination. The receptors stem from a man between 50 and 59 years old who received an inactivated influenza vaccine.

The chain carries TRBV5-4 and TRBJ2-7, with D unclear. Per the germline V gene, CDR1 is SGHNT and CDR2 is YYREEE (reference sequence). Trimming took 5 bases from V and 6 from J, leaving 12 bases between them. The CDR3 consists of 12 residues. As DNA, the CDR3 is TGTGCCAGCAGTTCTCCCGCGGTCGAGCAGTACTTC. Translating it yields CASSSPAVEQYF.

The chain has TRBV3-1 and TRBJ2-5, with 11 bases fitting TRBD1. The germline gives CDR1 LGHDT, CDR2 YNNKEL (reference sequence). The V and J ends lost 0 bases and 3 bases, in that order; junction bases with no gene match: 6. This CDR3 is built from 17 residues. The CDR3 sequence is CASSQDQRTGGEETQYF. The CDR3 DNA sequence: TGTGCCAGCAGCCAAGATCAGAGGACAGGGGGCGAAGAGACCCAGTACTTC.

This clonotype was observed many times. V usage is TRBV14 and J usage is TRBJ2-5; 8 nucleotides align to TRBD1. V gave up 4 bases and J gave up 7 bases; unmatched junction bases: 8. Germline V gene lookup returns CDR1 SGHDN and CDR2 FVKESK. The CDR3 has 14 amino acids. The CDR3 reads CASSLPGGAGTQYF. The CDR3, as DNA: TGTGCCAGCAGCCTCCCAGGGGGCGCCGGGACCCAGTACTTC.

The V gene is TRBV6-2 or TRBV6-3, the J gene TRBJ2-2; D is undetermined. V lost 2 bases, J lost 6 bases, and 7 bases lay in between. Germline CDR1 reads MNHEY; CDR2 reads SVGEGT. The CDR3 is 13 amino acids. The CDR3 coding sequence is TGTGCCAGCAGTTACGGGCAGTCCGGGGAGCTGTTTTTT. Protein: CASSYGQSGELFF.

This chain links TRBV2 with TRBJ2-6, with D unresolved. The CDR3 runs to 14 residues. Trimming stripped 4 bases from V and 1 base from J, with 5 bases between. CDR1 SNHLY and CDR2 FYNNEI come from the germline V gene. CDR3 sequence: CASSAASGANVLTF. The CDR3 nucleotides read TGTGCCAGCAGTGCCGCATCTGGGGCCAACGTCCTGACTTTC.

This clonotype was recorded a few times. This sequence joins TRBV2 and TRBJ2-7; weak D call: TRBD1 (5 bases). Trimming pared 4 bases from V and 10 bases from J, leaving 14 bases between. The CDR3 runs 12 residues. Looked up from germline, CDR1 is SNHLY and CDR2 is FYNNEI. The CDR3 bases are TGTGCCAGCAGTGTTGGCAGGGCGTATCAGTACTTC. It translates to CASSVGRAYQYF.

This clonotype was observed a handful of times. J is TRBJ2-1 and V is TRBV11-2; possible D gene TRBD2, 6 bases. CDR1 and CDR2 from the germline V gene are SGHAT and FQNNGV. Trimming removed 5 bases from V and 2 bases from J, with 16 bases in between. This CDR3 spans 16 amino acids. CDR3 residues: CASSPTGTPTYNEQFF. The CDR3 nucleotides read TGTGCCAGCAGCCCCACCGGGACTCCCACCTACAATGAGCAGTTCTTC.

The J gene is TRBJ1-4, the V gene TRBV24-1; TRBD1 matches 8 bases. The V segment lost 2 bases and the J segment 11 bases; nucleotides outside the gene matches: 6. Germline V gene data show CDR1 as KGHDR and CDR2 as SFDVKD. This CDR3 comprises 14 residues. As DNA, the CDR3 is TGTGCCACCAGTGATTCGGGCAGGGGGCCTAAACTGTTTTTT. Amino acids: CATSDSGRGPKLFF.

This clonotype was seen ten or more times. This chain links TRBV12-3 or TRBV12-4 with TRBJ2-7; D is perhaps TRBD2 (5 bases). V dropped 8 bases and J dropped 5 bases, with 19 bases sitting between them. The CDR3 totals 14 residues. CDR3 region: CASAPTALGNEQYF. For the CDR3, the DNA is TGTGCCAGCGCCCCGACTGCCCTCGGGAACGAGCAGTACTTC.

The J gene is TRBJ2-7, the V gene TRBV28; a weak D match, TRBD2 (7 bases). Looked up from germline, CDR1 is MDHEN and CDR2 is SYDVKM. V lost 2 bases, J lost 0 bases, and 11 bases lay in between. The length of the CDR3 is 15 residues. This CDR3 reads CASSLGGAISYEQYF. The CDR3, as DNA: TGTGCCAGCAGTTTAGGGGGGGCAATCTCCTACGAGCAGTACTTC. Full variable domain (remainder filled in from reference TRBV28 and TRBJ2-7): DVKVTQSSRYLVKRTGEKVFLECVQDMDHENMFWYRQDPGLGLRLIYFSYDVKMKEKGDIPEGYSVSREKKERFSLILESASTNQTSMYLCASSLGGAISYEQYFGPGTRLTVT.

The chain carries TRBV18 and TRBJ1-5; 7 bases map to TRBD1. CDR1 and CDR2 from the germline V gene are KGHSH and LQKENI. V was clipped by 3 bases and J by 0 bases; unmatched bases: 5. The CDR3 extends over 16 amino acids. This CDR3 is CASSPPGTDSNQPQHF. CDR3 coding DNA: TGTGCCAGCTCACCGCCCGGGACAGATAGCAATCAGCCCCAGCATTTT.

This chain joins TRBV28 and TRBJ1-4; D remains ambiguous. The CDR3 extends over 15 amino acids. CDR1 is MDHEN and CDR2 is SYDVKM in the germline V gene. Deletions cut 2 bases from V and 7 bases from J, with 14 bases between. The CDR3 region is CASSLPQIRAEKLFF. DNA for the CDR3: TGTGCCAGCAGTTTACCACAAATACGGGCTGAAAAACTGTTTTTT.

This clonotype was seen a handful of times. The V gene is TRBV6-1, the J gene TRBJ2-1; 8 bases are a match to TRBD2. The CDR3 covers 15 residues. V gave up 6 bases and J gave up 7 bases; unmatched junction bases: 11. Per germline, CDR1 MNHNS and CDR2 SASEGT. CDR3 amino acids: CASSSQRGMGNEQFF. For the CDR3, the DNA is TGTGCCAGCAGCTCTCAGCGGGGGATGGGTAATGAGCAGTTCTTC.

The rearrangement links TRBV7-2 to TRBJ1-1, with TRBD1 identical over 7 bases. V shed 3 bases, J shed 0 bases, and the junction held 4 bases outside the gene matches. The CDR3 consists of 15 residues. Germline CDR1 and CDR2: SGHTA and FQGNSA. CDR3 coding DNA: TGTGCCAGCAGCTTTACCGGGACAGTGAACACTGAAGCTTTCTTT. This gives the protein CASSFTGTVNTEAFF. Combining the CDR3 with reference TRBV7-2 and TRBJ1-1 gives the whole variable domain GAGVSQSPSNKVTEKGKDVELRCDPISGHTALYWYRQSLGQGLEFLIYFQGNSAPDKSGLPSDRFSAERTGGSVSTLTIQRTQQEDSAVYLCASSFTGTVNTEAFFGQGTRLTVV.

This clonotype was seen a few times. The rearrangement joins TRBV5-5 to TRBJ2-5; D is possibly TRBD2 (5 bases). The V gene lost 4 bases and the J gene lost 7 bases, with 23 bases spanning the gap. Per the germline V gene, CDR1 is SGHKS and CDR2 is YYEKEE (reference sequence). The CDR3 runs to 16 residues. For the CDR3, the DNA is TGTGCCAGCAGCCCCGGACTCGACGCGACAACGGGGACCCAGTACTTC. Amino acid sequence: CASSPGLDATTGTQYF.

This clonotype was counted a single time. CDR3 region: CASSQVPPYEQYF. The CDR3 DNA reads as TGTGCCAGCAGCCAAGTCCCACCCTACGAGCAGTACTTC. The J gene is TRBJ2-7, the V gene TRBV3-1; D unresolved. Germline V lookup: CDR1 LGHDT, CDR2 YNNKEL (reference sequence). V shed 1 base and J shed 2 bases, with 6 bases lying between them. This CDR3 is 13 amino acids long.

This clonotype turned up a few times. The DNA of the CDR3 is TGTGCCAGCAGGTTAACGGGACAGGGGGGCACTGAAGCTTTCTTT. Its protein is CASRLTGQGGTEAFF. The chain combines TRBV5-6 with TRBJ1-1; TRBD1 agrees at 11 bases. After removal of 5 bases from V and 4 bases from J, the junction contained 7 bases not matched to a gene. The CDR3 is 15 residues long. Germline V gives CDR1 SGHDT, CDR2 YYEEEE.

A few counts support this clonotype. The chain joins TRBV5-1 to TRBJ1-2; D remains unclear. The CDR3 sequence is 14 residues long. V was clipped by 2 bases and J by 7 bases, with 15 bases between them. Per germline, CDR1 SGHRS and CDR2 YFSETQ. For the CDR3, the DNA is TGCGCCAGCAGCTTTACAATGGGCTCTCCTGGCTACACCTTC. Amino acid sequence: CASSFTMGSPGYTF.

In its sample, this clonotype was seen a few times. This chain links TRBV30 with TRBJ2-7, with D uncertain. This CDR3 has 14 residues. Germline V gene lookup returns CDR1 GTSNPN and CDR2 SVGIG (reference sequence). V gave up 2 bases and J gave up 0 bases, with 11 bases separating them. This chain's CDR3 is CAWSPPWSSYEQYF. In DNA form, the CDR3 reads TGTGCCTGGAGTCCGCCGTGGAGCTCCTACGAGCAGTACTTC.

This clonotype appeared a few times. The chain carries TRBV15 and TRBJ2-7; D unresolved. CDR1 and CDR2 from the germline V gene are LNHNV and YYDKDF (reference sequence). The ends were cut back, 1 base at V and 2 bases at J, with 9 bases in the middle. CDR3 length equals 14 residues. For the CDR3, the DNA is TGTGCCACCAGCAGAGGGAAGTTCCCCTACGAGCAGTACTTC. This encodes CATSRGKFPYEQYF.

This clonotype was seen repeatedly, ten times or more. DNA of the CDR3: TGCAGCGTTGCCGGGACAGCGACCTCAAACAACGTCCTGACTTTC. Translated, it gives CSVAGTATSNNVLTF. This rearrangement joins TRBV29-1 to TRBJ2-6; 7 nucleotides match TRBD1. Germline CDR1 and CDR2: SQVTM and ANQGSEA. J gave up 9 bases and V 4 bases, and 12 bases lay outside the gene matches. The CDR3 sequence is 15 residues long.